The T cell receptor beta chain described here comes from a study of blood T cell repertoires in COVID-19. Profiling relied on immunoSEQ multiplex PCR, and the TCRdb table lists in-frame clones only, not all of them. The sample records hundreds of thousands of clones, 87% being singletons. Trimming cost V 6 bases and J 0 bases; bases outside gene matches: 2. This CDR3 spans 14 amino acids. Germline CDR1 ENHRY, CDR2 SYGVKD. This sequence originates from a woman aged 25 to 39 who had recovered from COVID-19. The sequenced material came from PBMCs or T cells enriched from blood (not recorded which). The rearrangement uses TRBV10-3 and TRBJ1-5; 7 nucleotides line up with TRBD1. The CDR3 is CAISGTDSNQPQHF. CDR3 nucleotide sequence: TGTGCCATCAGCGGGACAGATAGCAATCAGCCCCAGCATTTT.